The clone carrying this TCR beta chain was observed a few times. Its cognate antigen is unknown. Assay: immunoSEQ multiplex PCR; the TCRdb copy retains only in-frame clones and omits some. Among about 160,000 clones, 70% to 90% were seen once, and the ten largest hold around 2%. The data originate from a study of cytomegalovirus exposure and HLA in healthy donors. Study at large: Both the approximately 130 validation repertoires and the roughly 620 first-cohort repertoires used the same platform, as reported by a later analysis. General observations from the study: The finding came from a later analysis; first-cohort TCR clusters tended to co-occur in the roughly 110 validation repertoires.

The CDR3 has 13 residues. V lost 0 bases and J lost 2, with 5 bases in between. Germline V CDR1 and CDR2: SGDLS, YYNGEE. The sample taken for sequencing was PBMCs. The sequence was obtained from a woman between 18 and 29 years old in good health and CMV-seronegative. V gene TRBV9 combines with J gene TRBJ1-2, with D perhaps matching TRBD1 (5 bases). The CDR3 sequence: CASSVAGNYGYTF. In nucleotides, the CDR3 is TGTGCCAGCAGCGTAGCAGGGAACTATGGCTACACCTTC.